This T cell receptor (beta chain) derives from a study of T-cell memory formation after mild COVID-19 (dated by TCRdb to the early 2020s). In the study overall: Most TCR sequence clusters were specific to one of the two donors. Longitudinal TCRalpha and TCRbeta repertoire sequencing tracked T-cell clones expanding and contracting after mild COVID-19 in a couple of donors. The cohort was made up of two young adult volunteers, one female and one male, who were previously healthy. The research as a whole found: Some responding clones were found in pre-infection memory, which suggests that pre-existing cross-reactive memory T cells took part in the SARS-CoV-2 response. The second-wave clones that peaked on day 37 were not confirmed to be SARS-CoV-2 specific. Balanced CD4/CD8 phenotypes were observed for clones contracting from day 15 to 85, whereas a bias towards CD4+ was observed for a second wave of clones expanding from day 15 to 37. The study included only a couple of mild cases, and larger cohorts that include severe cases with pre-infection samples were judged to be necessary. Contracting CD4+ clones appeared mostly in the CM and EM memory subsets, whereas CD8+ clones were enriched in EMRA.

Sequencing took place on an Illumina NovaSeq 6000. Using 5'RACE with constant-segment primers, TCRalpha and TCRbeta cDNA libraries were constructed, with sample barcodes and unique molecular identifiers added in the process. RNA was extracted from every sample with Trizol reagent. The libraries were amplified in two PCR steps, and the second step added a second sample barcode and Illumina TruSeq adapters. The libraries were sequenced on an Illumina NovaSeq using 2 x 150 bp paired-end reads. Concerning the study's data processing: Demultiplexing of reads and collapsing into UMI-guided consensus sequences were performed with migec v1.2.7. Using mixcr v2.1.11, the UMI consensuses were aligned to TRA and TRB V and J templates and assembled into clonotypes. Expanded or contracted clonotypes were those called significant by both edgeR and NoisET, with noise models trained on biological replicates. For edgeR calls, a false discovery rate-adjusted p below 0.01 and a log2 fold-change threshold of 1 were applied. As an exploratory analysis of dynamics, max-normalized trajectories of the 1000 most abundant clonotypes were examined by PCA with hierarchical clustering. Separately sequenced CD4+ and CD8+ repertoires were used to assign a CD4 or CD8 phenotype to each responding clone. TCRdb reworked the public reads: Q25 trimming with fastp, MiXCR clone assembly, productive beta chains retained. Records with the same CDR3 protein are collapsed into one entry carrying the most frequent genes and DNA. Here the V and J calls rest on TCRdb's processing, not on the authors' analysis. A total of 150,000 to 200,000 distinct CDR3 sequences appear in this sample, more than 14% of them only once. The ten most abundant clones make up roughly 14% of the sample.

Via the germline V gene, CDR1 is SNHLY and CDR2 FYNNEI. Reading from cysteine to phenylalanine, the CDR3 counts 14 amino acids. Only the CDR3 DNA stays, 42 bases, in frame from base 1. For this chain, trimming is 5 bases at the V end and 2 bases at the J end, and the number of junction bases without a gene match is 5. With respect to this clonotype: Its specific antigen is unknown. Base quality data are lacking; no much larger clone is found one base away.

Ficoll-Paque density gradient centrifugation was used to isolate PBMCs. Recombination connected TRBV2 to TRBJ2-5; 7 nucleotides in the junction match TRBD1. Material: PBMCs or a T cell subset sorted from them (not recorded which). The sequence was obtained from an adult woman who had mild COVID-19 (a few samples of this study predate the infection). The sample titles of this study are shuffled in the database, so cell type and time point are left out; the donor was told from shared clones. The DNA sequence reads TGTGCCAGCAGTCCTGACAGGGCTCAAGAGACCCAGTACTTC. This translates into CASSPDRAQETQYF.